The 24 T cell receptor beta chains given below trace back to one sample, sequenced in a study of cytomegalovirus exposure and HLA in healthy donors (dated by TCRdb to 2016 to 2017). The library was generated by the immunoSEQ multiplex PCR assay. For the multiplex PCR, a mixture combining 60 forward primers for TCR Vbeta segments and 13 reverse primers for TCR Jbeta segments was used. TCRdb mirrors the immuneACCESS table, restricted to in-frame sequences. Some clones are absent from its copies; in checked studies, under half trace to an unresolved V gene, and the reason for the others is unknown. Recorded for this sample are about 93,000 clones; roughly four fifths of them occurred a single time. The ten largest clones take up about 0.5% of the sample. The sequencing input was PBMCs. These receptors were taken from a man aged 25-45 years in good health and CMV-seronegative.

About this clone itself: At the DNA level, this CDR3 is encoded by other sequences in the same sample as well. The J gene is TRBJ1-2, the V gene TRBV6-1, with 9 bases fitting TRBD1. The J segment lost 5 bases and the V segment lost 4 bases, leaving 2 bases of the junction unmatched. Germline V gene sequence: CDR1 MNHNS, CDR2 SASEGT. The CDR3 totals 13 residues. In DNA, the CDR3 is TGTGCCAGCAGTGTACAGGGGGCGTATGGCTACACCTTC. This sequence encodes CASSVQGAYGYTF.

This clone was found once. The gene calls are TRBV19 and TRBJ2-7, with 7 positions matching TRBD1. This CDR3 is built from 15 residues. Germline V gene sequence: CDR1 LNHDA, CDR2 SQIVND (reference sequence). V lost 6 bases and J lost 2; bases outside the gene matches: 10. The CDR3 DNA is TGTGCCAGTAGCTCTTCAGGGGGAACTGCCTACGAGCAGTACTTC. As protein: CASSSSGGTAYEQYF.

The chain employs TRBV5-1 and TRBJ2-1, with TRBD2 matching over 8 bases. Looked up from germline, CDR1 is SGHRS and CDR2 is YFSETQ. Trimming took 3 bases from V and 6 from J; bases not matched to a gene: 8. The CDR3 loop spans 15 amino acids. Written as DNA, the CDR3 is TGCGCCAGCAGCTCCGGGGGGGCCCTCAGCAATGAGCAGTTCTTC. Amino acids: CASSSGGALSNEQFF.

The chain is built from TRBV14 and TRBJ2-5; TRBD2 is a possible D gene (7 bases). Looked up from germline, CDR1 is SGHDN and CDR2 is FVKESK. Trimming stripped 4 bases from V and 6 bases from J, with 24 bases between. The CDR3 is made up of 17 amino acids. The CDR3 nucleotides are TGTGCCAGCAGCCTGGGGGGGCTAGGAAGAAGTTCGAAGACCCAGTACTTC. Residues: CASSLGGLGRSSKTQYF. Full variable domain (rest looked up from reference TRBV14 and TRBJ2-5): EAGVTQFPSHSVIEKGQTVTLRCDPISGHDNLYWYRRVMGKEIKFLLHFVKESKQDESGMPNNRFLAERTGGTYSTLKVQPAELEDSGVYFCASSLGGLGRSSKTQYFGPGTRLLVL.

The genes are TRBV6-5 and TRBJ1-4; 7 bases fit TRBD1. CDR3 size: 16 residues. Germline assignment: CDR1 MNHEY and CDR2 SVGAGI. Losses at the gene ends were 1 base for V and 4 bases for J; bases not matched to a gene: 6. CDR3 residues: CASSYYRAGGNEKLFF. Written as DNA, the CDR3 is TGTGCCAGCAGTTACTATCGGGCAGGGGGTAATGAAAAACTGTTTTTT.

This clone was seen a single time. This chain uses TRBV18 with TRBJ1-2; 7 bases map to TRBD1. J lost 2 bases, V lost 1 base, and 4 bases had no gene match. The CDR3 extends over 15 amino acids. Germline CDR1 is KGHSH and CDR2 is LQKENI. CDR3 protein: CASSPRQGDNYGYTF. The CDR3 region has the DNA TGTGCCAGCTCACCACGGCAGGGGGACAACTATGGCTACACCTTC.

The chain joins TRBV4-3 to TRBJ1-2, with a tentative D call TRBD1 (6 bases). The CDR3 sequence is 15 residues long. V was pared by 1 base and J by 3 bases, with 12 bases between. CDR1 LGHNA and CDR2 YSLEER come from the germline V gene. The CDR3 DNA sequence: TGCGCCAGCAGCCAAGCCGCACAGGGATACTATGGCTACACCTTC. It is translated as CASSQAAQGYYGYTF.

The DNA for the CDR3 is TGTGCCAGCAGCCCACCCCAGGGGAATGAGCAGTTCTTC. It translates to CASSPPQGNEQFF. The V call is TRBV13, the J call TRBJ2-1; weak D call: TRBD1 (6 bases). CDR3 length: 13 amino acids. V was clipped by 5 bases and J by 7 bases, with 12 bases between them. CDR1 is PRHDT and CDR2 is FYEKMQ in the germline V gene (reference sequence).

The chain couples TRBV7-2 to TRBJ1-2, with no clear D. Trimming shortened V by 2 bases and J by 4 bases, and 8 bases separated the two germline ends. The CDR3 has 13 amino acids. Germline assignment: CDR1 SGHTA and CDR2 FQGNSA. The CDR3: CASSLQATYGYTF. CDR3 nucleotide sequence: TGTGCCAGCAGCTTACAGGCGACCTATGGCTACACCTTC.

The chain is built from TRBV29-1 and TRBJ1-4; D gene unclear. From germline, CDR1 is SQVTM and CDR2 ANQGSEA. The CDR3 covers 14 residues. The V end was cut by 6 bases, the J end by 2 bases, with 13 bases between. This chain's CDR3 is CSVLDQSTNEKLFF. Written as DNA, the CDR3 is TGCAGCGTGTTAGATCAATCGACTAATGAAAAACTGTTTTTT.

This sequence joins TRBV11-2 and TRBJ1-2; D is uncertain. V dropped 1 base and J dropped 5 bases, with 11 bases sitting between them. CDR1 and CDR2 from the germline V gene are SGHAT and FQNNGV. The CDR3 runs to 14 residues. DNA for the CDR3: TGTGCCAGCAGCTTAGGGCCAGGCCGGTATGGCTACACCTTC. This gives the protein CASSLGPGRYGYTF. Variable domain in full (rest from reference TRBV11-2 and TRBJ1-2): EAGVAQSPRYKIIEKRQSVAFWCNPISGHATLYWYQQILGQGPKLLIQFQNNGVVDDSQLPKDRFSAERLKGVDSTLKIQPAKLEDSAVYLCASSLGPGRYGYTFGSGTRLTVV.

The gene calls are TRBV10-2 and TRBJ2-5; 11 bases are shared with TRBD2. Germline V gives CDR1 WSHSY, CDR2 SAAADI. V trimming: 6 bases; J trimming: 5 bases; junction bases outside the gene matches: 5. The CDR3 has 14 residues. CDR3 sequence reads: CASRLAGEGETQYF. As DNA, the CDR3 is TGCGCCAGCAGACTAGCGGGAGAGGGGGAGACCCAGTACTTC.

The chain combines TRBV29-1 with TRBJ1-2; 7 bases are shared with TRBD1. Trimming took 7 bases from V and 1 from J; bases not matched to a gene: 3. The CDR3 extends over 12 amino acids. Germline values: CDR1 SQVTM, CDR2 ANQGSEA. This CDR3 reads CSARDSNYGYTF. CDR3 nucleotide sequence: TGCAGCGCCCGGGACAGTAACTATGGCTACACCTTC.

V and J are TRBV5-4 and TRBJ2-5; D may be TRBD2 (6 bases). This CDR3 has 14 residues. CDR1 and CDR2 (germline): SGHNT, YYREEE (reference sequence). V was trimmed by 3 bases and J by 4 bases, leaving 13 bases between them. The CDR3 protein is CASSSGLRGETQYF. Written as DNA, the CDR3 is TGTGCCAGCAGCTCGGGACTTCGGGGAGAGACCCAGTACTTC.

V usage is TRBV4-1 and J usage is TRBJ1-1, with D unclear. V dropped 0 bases and J dropped 5 bases, with 13 bases sitting between them. The CDR3 totals 15 residues. Germline lookup yields CDR1 MGHRA and CDR2 YSYEKL. CDR3: CASSQDGTAGTEAFF. The CDR3 DNA sequence: TGCGCCAGCAGCCAAGACGGAACAGCGGGGACTGAAGCTTTCTTT.

J is TRBJ2-7 and V is TRBV25-1; TRBD1 matches at 7 bases. This CDR3 is built from 14 residues. V lost 6 bases and J lost 6; bases outside the gene matches: 11. From germline, CDR1 is MGHDK and CDR2 SYGVNS. The CDR3 coding sequence is TGTGCCAGCAGAAAGGACCCTTCAGGGGGCGAGCAGTACTTC. This sequence encodes CASRKDPSGGEQYF.

The V and J genes are TRBV6-5 and TRBJ1-1, with 8 bases identical to TRBD1. Trimming removed 6 bases from V and 5 bases from J; junction bases left unmatched: 11. The CDR3 totals 15 residues. Germline V gene lookup returns CDR1 MNHEY and CDR2 SVGAGI. CDR3 region: CASRPRQGPGTEAFF. The CDR3 region has the DNA TGTGCCAGCAGACCACGACAGGGGCCTGGGACTGAAGCTTTCTTT.

The chain links TRBV27 to TRBJ2-1; 15 bases line up with TRBD2. Germline values: CDR1 MNHEY, CDR2 SMNVEV (reference sequence). The CDR3 is made up of 18 amino acids. The V and J ends lost 7 bases and 5 bases, in that order; junction bases with no gene match: 12. CDR3 sequence: CASTGLAGGRSPHNEQFF. The CDR3, as DNA: TGTGCCAGCACCGGACTAGCGGGGGGGAGATCCCCCCACAATGAGCAGTTCTTC.

This chain connects TRBV10-3 to TRBJ1-2; 8 positions agree with TRBD1. Unmatched junction bases numbered 4, after V lost 4 bases and J lost 0 bases. CDR3 size: 15 residues. Germline-derived CDR1 and CDR2 are ENHRY and SYGVKD. CDR3 nucleotides: TGTGCCATCAGTGCGTACAGGGGGTCTAACTATGGCTACACCTTC. Amino acids: CAISAYRGSNYGYTF.

The chain joins TRBV7-3 to TRBJ2-1; tentatively, D is TRBD2 (6 bases). This CDR3 has 14 amino acids. Germline V gene data show CDR1 as SGHTA and CDR2 as FQGTGA. Trimming removed 1 base from V and 10 bases from J, with 14 bases in between. This CDR3 is CASSLRVSRGEQFF. In DNA form, the CDR3 reads TGTGCCAGCAGCTTAAGGGTCTCTCGGGGGGAGCAGTTCTTC.

The chain joins TRBV20-1 to TRBJ1-1; TRBD1 is a possible D gene (5 bases). The CDR3 is made up of 11 amino acids. Germline loops: CDR1 DFQATT, CDR2 SNEGSKA (reference sequence). The CDR3 loop is CRAGQNTEAFF. In DNA, the CDR3 is TGCAGGGCCGGACAGAACACTGAAGCTTTCTTT.

The chain has TRBV2 and TRBJ1-1; D gene uncertain. The CDR3 extends over 15 amino acids. Trimming took 10 bases from V and 4 from J, leaving 22 bases between them. Germline values: CDR1 SNHLY, CDR2 FYNNEI. The DNA of the CDR3 is TGTGCCACCTTTAGGCGGAGCGGCCGGGGCACTGAAGCTTTCTTT. Amino acid sequence: CATFRRSGRGTEAFF.

This clone was recorded a few times. This chain joins TRBV19 and TRBJ1-6; D gene ambiguous. This CDR3 is built from 16 residues. Germline CDR1 LNHDA, CDR2 SQIVND (reference sequence). Trimming removed 3 bases from V and 12 bases from J, with 21 bases in between. The CDR3 coding sequence is TGTGCCAGTAGTATTATCGGCCTCGGAGGTGGTGGACCCCTCCACTTT. Its translation is CASSIIGLGGGGPLHF. Full variable domain (missing parts from reference TRBV19 and TRBJ1-6): DGGITQSPKYLFRKEGQNVTLSCEQNLNHDAMYWYRQDPGQGLRLIYYSQIVNDFQKGDIAEGYSVSREKKESFPLTVTSAQKNPTAFYLCASSIIGLGGGGPLHFGNGTRLTVT.

This clone was observed a single time. The V gene is TRBV4-2, the J gene TRBJ2-2; D not certain. CDR1 LGHNA and CDR2 YNFKEQ come from the germline V gene. The CDR3 length is 15 residues. Trimming took 7 bases from V and 4 from J, leaving 16 bases between them. The CDR3 DNA follows: TGTGCCAGCACAAATCTCGGCGGTTTCACCGGGGAGCTGTTTTTT. Translated: CASTNLGGFTGELFF.